This T cell receptor (beta chain) was sequenced during a study of cytomegalovirus exposure and HLA in healthy donors. This clone was detected a few times. What it binds is not known. 60 Vbeta and 13 Jbeta primers were used in PCR. Assay: immunoSEQ multiplex PCR; the TCRdb copy retains only in-frame clones and omits some. The data hold 150,000 to 200,000 clones, with roughly 60% observed a single time. Germline CDR1 reads SEHNR; CDR2 reads FQNEAQ (reference sequence). This CDR3 has 16 residues. Losses at the gene ends were 0 bases for V and 8 bases for J; bases not matched to a gene: 6. Study findings and constraints: Previously analyzed data showed that most TCR beta V segments were productive at a frequency of about 90% or about 30%. Sequencing depth across donors, presence/absence analyses assumed, was roughly uniform. In most subjects, TCR beta sequences reportedly gave accurate predictions of HLA-A and HLA-B alleles. Analyzed later, association rates of TCRs varied across HLA loci, with DRB1 most and HLA-C fewest.

The source is a man aged 35-49 years in good health and CMV-seronegative. The sequenced sample was PBMCs. This chain joins TRBV7-9 and TRBJ2-1; the match to TRBD2 covers 11 bases. CDR3 amino acids: CASSLATSGTLDEQFF. The CDR3 nucleotides are TGTGCCAGCAGCTTAGCGACTAGCGGGACCTTAGATGAGCAGTTCTTC.